This TCR beta chain stems from a study of blood T cell repertoires in COVID-19. Whole-study context: PBMCs, B-cell-depleted T cells, or T cells were the source of the cDNA or gDNA that made up the material.

CDR1 and CDR2 (germline): SGHDT, YYEEEE. V lost 0 bases and J lost 3, with 10 bases in between. The CDR3 loop spans 14 amino acids. Original analysis: How many nucleated cells were present was estimated from reference gene primer amplification. The repertoire was sequenced with immunoSEQ multiplex PCR; TCRdb's copy has only in-frame clones and lacks some. The D gene and trimming were derived from the DNA, and the V and J assignments and clone size from that table. The table includes 160,000 or so clones, approximately 80% detected once. The clonotype comes from an older man who had recovered from COVID-19. This sequence joins TRBV5-6 and TRBJ2-7, with a possible D match to TRBD2 (7 bases). Sequencing was performed on peripheral blood. CDR3 coding DNA: TGTGCCAGCAGCTTGGGGCGGGGGCACTACGAGCAGTACTTC. This codes for CASSLGRGHYEQYF.